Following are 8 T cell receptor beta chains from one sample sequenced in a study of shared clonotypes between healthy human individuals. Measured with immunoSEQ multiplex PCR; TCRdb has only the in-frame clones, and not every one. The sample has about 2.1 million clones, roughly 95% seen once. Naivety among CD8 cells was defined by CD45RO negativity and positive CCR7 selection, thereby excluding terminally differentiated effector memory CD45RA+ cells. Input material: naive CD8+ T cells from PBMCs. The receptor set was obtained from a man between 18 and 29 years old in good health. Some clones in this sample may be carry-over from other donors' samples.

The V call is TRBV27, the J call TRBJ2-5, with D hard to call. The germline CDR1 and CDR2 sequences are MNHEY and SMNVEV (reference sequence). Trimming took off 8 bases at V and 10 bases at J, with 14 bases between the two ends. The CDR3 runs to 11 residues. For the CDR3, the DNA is TGTGCCAGCGGACGCCCTCTGGGCCAGTACTTC. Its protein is CASGRPLGQYF.

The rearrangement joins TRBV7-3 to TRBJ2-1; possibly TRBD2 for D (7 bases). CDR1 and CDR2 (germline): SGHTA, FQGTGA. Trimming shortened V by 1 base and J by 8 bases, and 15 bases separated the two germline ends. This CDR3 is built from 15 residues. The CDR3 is CASSLIPGAGDEQFF. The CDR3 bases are TGTGCCAGCAGCTTAATTCCAGGGGCGGGAGATGAGCAGTTCTTC.

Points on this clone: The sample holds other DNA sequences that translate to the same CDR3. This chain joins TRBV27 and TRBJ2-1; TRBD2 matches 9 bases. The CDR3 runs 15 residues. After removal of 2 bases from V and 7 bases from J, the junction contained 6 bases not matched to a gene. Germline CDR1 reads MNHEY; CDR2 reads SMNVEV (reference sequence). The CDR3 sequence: CASSLGAGGVNEQFF. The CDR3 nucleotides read TGTGCCAGCAGTTTAGGAGCGGGAGGAGTGAATGAGCAGTTCTTC.

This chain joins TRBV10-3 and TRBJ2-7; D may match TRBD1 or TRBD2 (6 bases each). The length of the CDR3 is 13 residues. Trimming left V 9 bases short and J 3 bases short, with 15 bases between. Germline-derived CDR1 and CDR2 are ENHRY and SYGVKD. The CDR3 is CAMSGAQGYEQYF. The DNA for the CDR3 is TGTGCCATGTCGGGGGCCCAGGGCTACGAGCAGTACTTC.

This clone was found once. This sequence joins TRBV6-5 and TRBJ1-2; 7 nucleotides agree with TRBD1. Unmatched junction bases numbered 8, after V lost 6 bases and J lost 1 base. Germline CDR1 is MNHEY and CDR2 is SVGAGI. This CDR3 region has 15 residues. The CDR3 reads CASSLRGGNNYGYTF. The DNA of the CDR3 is TGTGCCAGCAGCCTCAGGGGGGGGAATAACTATGGCTACACCTTC.

The CDR3 coding sequence is TGTGCCAGCAGCCCTGACGGTGATCAGCCCCAGCATTTT. Amino acid sequence: CASSPDGDQPQHF. J is TRBJ1-5 and V is TRBV11-2; no clear D. CDR1 SGHAT and CDR2 FQNNGV come from the germline V gene. Trimming took 5 bases from V and 5 from J, leaving 10 bases between them. This CDR3 contains 13 residues.

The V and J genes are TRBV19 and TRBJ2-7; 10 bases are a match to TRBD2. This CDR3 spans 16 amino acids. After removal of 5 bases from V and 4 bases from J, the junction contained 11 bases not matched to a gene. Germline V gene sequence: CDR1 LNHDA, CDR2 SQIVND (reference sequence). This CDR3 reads CASSPRASGSRYEQYF. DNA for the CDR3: TGTGCCAGTAGTCCTCGGGCTAGCGGGAGCAGGTACGAGCAGTACTTC.

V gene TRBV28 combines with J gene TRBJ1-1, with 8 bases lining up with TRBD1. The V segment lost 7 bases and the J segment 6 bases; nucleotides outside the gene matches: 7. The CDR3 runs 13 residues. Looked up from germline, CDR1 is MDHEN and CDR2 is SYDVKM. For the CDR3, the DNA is TGTGCCAGCACTGGGACAGGAGGCTCTGAAGCTTTCTTT. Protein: CASTGTGGSEAFF.